A single sample gave rise to the 14 T cell receptor beta chains below, sequenced in a study of CD8 T cells in Susac syndrome. Reverse transcription used roughly 0.45 to 1 ug RNA and random hexamers. Via MiXCR, TCRdb re-called the immunoSEQ multiplex PCR reads, giving one row per CDR3 protein. The sample carries some 200,000 distinct CDR3 sequences, almost 96% recorded once. The sample taken for sequencing was CD4+ T cells from PBMCs. The receptor set was obtained from a human donor with Susac syndrome.

The chain links TRBV20-1 to TRBJ1-1, with D maybe TRBD1 (5 bases). Germline-derived CDR1 and CDR2 are DFQATT and SNEGSKA (reference sequence). Trimming pared 1 base from V and 6 bases from J, leaving 12 bases between. CDR3 size: 13 residues. The CDR3 DNA reads TGCAGTGCTAGAGTGGGGGTGAGTCCTGAAGCTTTCTTT. Translation: CSARVGVSPEAFF.

This rearrangement joins TRBV28 to TRBJ2-5; D unclear. Germline CDR1 and CDR2: MDHEN and SYDVKM. With 7 bases removed from V and 3 bases from J, the gap between germline ends came to 12 bases. The CDR3 runs to 13 residues. The CDR3 loop reads CASNPGREETQYF. DNA for the CDR3: TGTGCCAGCAACCCTGGTAGGGAAGAGACCCAGTACTTC. Complete variable domain (other parts from reference TRBV28 and TRBJ2-5): DVKVTQSSRYLVKRTGEKVFLECVQDMDHENMFWYRQDPGLGLRLIYFSYDVKMKEKGDIPEGYSVSREKKERFSLILESASTNQTSMYLCASNPGREETQYFGPGTRLLVL.

The chain has TRBV7-8 and TRBJ2-5, with D hard to call. The CDR3 spans 12 residues. The germline V gene encodes CDR1 SGHVS and CDR2 FQNEAQ. Trimming left V 0 bases short and J 8 bases short, with 7 bases between. This chain's CDR3 is CASSLAKNTQYF. Written as DNA, the CDR3 is TGTGCCAGCAGCTTAGCGAAGAATACCCAGTACTTC.

The V gene is TRBV20-1, the J gene TRBJ2-3, with unresolved D. The CDR3 is 13 residues long. CDR1 and CDR2 (germline): DFQATT, SNEGSKA (reference sequence). Trimming cost V 5 bases and J 0 bases, with 9 bases left between them. CDR3 bases: TGCAGTGCTGCATTAGGGAGCACAGATACGCAGTATTTT. Its translation: CSAALGSTDTQYF.

This chain joins TRBV5-1 and TRBJ1-6; the match to TRBD1 covers 9 bases. Germline V gene data show CDR1 as SGHRS and CDR2 as YFSETQ. The CDR3 runs 15 residues. After removal of 2 bases from V and 9 bases from J, the junction contained 6 bases not matched to a gene. The CDR3 nucleotides read TGCGCCAGCAGCTTAACCGGGACAGGGAGTTCACCCCTCCACTTT. This encodes CASSLTGTGSSPLHF. Together with reference TRBV5-1 and TRBJ1-6, the CDR3 gives the full variable domain: KAGVTQTPRYLIKTRGQQVTLSCSPISGHRSVSWYQQTPGQGLQFLFEYFSETQRNKGNFPGRFSGRQFSNSRSEMNVSTLELGDSALYLCASSLTGTGSSPLHFGNGTRLTVT.

This chain uses TRBV9 with TRBJ2-1; TRBD2 matches at 8 bases. This CDR3 contains 15 residues. Germline trimming cut 0 bases from V and 7 bases from J; bases unmatched to any gene: 6. Germline V CDR1 and CDR2: SGDLS, YYNGEE. CDR3 in DNA: TGTGCCAGCAGCGTAGTACCGGGGGGGCAAAATGAGCAGTTCTTC. It encodes CASSVVPGGQNEQFF.

The chain recombines TRBV4-1 with TRBJ1-6; D might be TRBD1 (5 bases). Germline assignment: CDR1 MGHRA and CDR2 YSYEKL. The CDR3 has 20 residues. V was cut by 0 bases and J by 0 bases, with 18 bases left in between. CDR3 protein: CASSQEDNPAGSSYNSPLHF. The CDR3 DNA reads TGCGCCAGCAGCCAAGAAGATAATCCGGCAGGGAGCTCCTATAATTCACCCCTCCACTTT.

The rearrangement uses TRBV7-8 and TRBJ2-7; 11 bases are a match to TRBD1. This CDR3 region has 15 residues. With V trimmed by 5 bases and J by 5 bases, 8 bases remained unmatched. Germline CDR1 SGHVS, CDR2 FQNEAQ. The CDR3 nucleotides read TGTGCCAGCAGCCCGTCGGGACAGGGGGGTCACGAGCAGTACTTC. It is translated as CASSPSGQGGHEQYF.

The chain combines TRBV12-3 or TRBV12-4 with TRBJ2-7; D is unclear. The V end lost 1 base, the J end lost 0 bases, and 7 bases lay between the germline ends. CDR3 size: 14 residues. The CDR3 spells CASSLDYRSYEQYF. Written as DNA, the CDR3 is TGTGCCAGCAGTTTAGACTATCGCTCCTACGAGCAGTACTTC.

The V gene is TRBV30, the J gene TRBJ2-1; 7 bases fit TRBD2. This CDR3 has 15 amino acids. CDR1 is GTSNPN, CDR2 SVGIG, per germline (reference sequence). V shed 4 bases, J shed 2 bases, and the junction held 8 bases outside the gene matches. This CDR3 reads CAWTRGGSAYNEQFF. As DNA, the CDR3 is TGTGCCTGGACCCGCGGGGGAAGCGCCTACAATGAGCAGTTCTTC.

The rearrangement uses TRBV12-3 or TRBV12-4 and TRBJ1-2; no reliable D call. The CDR3 loop spans 12 amino acids. The germline V and J ends were trimmed by 3 bases and 14 bases, with 16 bases remaining between them. DNA for the CDR3: TGTGCCAGCAGTTTGTGGTCTGGGTTGATGACCTTC. It yields the protein CASSLWSGLMTF.

This chain connects TRBV3-1 to TRBJ1-1; tentative D call: TRBD1 (5 bases). CDR3 length: 14 residues. Looked up from germline, CDR1 is LGHDT and CDR2 is YNNKEL (reference sequence). V lost 1 base and J lost 4, with 10 bases in between. The CDR3 DNA sequence: TGTGCCAGCAGCCAAGCCCAGGGCTTCACTGAAGCTTTCTTT. Residues: CASSQAQGFTEAFF. The complete variable domain, with remaining parts taken from reference TRBV3-1 and TRBJ1-1, reads DTAVSQTPKYLVTQMGNDKSIKCEQNLGHDTMYWYKQDSKKFLKIMFSYNNKELIINETVPNRFSPKSPDKAHLNLHINSLELGDSAVYFCASSQAQGFTEAFFGQGTRLTVV.

The chain is built from TRBV5-4 and TRBJ1-2; TRBD1 might be the D (5 bases). Between the trimmed V and J ends, which lost 5 bases and 3 bases, there was a span of 11 bases. CDR1 and CDR2 from the germline V gene are SGHNT and YYREEE (reference sequence). This CDR3 is built from 13 residues. CDR3 DNA sequence: TGTGCCAGCAGGCCCACAGGAGACTATGGCTACACCTTC. Its translation: CASRPTGDYGYTF.

The V call is TRBV20-1, the J call TRBJ2-7; D possibly matches TRBD1 or TRBD2 (6 bases each). Germline V gene lookup returns CDR1 DFQATT and CDR2 SNEGSKA (reference sequence). V lost 4 bases to trimming and J lost 2 bases, with 12 bases between them. This CDR3 is 13 amino acids long. Here the CDR3 DNA reads TGCAGTGCTAAGGGGGGCAGCACCTACGAGCAGTACTTC. Its translation: CSAKGGSTYEQYF.